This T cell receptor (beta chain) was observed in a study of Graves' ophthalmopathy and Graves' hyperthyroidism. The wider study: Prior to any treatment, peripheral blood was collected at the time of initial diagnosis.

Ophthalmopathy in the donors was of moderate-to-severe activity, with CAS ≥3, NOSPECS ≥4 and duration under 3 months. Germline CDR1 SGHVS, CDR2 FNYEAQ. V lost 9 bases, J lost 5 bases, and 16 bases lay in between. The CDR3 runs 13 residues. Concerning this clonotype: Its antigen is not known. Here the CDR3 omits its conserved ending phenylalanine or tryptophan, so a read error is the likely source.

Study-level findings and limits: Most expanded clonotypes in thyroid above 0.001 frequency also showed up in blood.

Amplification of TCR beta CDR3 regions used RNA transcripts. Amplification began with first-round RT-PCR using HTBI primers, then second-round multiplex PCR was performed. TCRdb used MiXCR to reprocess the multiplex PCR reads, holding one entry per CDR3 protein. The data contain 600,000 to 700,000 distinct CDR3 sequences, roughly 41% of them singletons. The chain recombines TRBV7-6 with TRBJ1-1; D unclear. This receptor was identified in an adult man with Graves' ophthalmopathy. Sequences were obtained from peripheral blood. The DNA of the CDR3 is TGTGCCAGTAGGAAGGGTATTGGAACTGAAGCTTTCCTT. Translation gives CASRKGIGTEAFL.